This T cell receptor (beta chain) was obtained from a study of T cell responses to AZD1222 COVID-19 vaccine. The overall study: Pooled in the analysis were second doses at about 4 or about 12 weeks. Study-wide results and caveats: Vaccine-related CD4 TCRs covered spike, predominating at 160-218 and 743-854.

After removal of 6 bases from V and 0 bases from J, the junction contained 4 bases not matched to a gene. The CDR3 is made up of 15 amino acids. Germline CDR1 MNHEY, CDR2 SVGAGI. On this clone: Antigen unknown.

Data came from immunoSEQ multiplex PCR; TCRdb stores just in-frame clones and leaves some out. The table records fewer than 200,000 clones, around 94% of them present only once. The specimen comprised peripheral blood, sampled on day 0 of AZD1222 vaccination. This TCR was sampled from an adult in good health. The chain has TRBV6-5 and TRBJ1-4; 7 bases line up with TRBD1. Here the CDR3 DNA reads TGTGCCAGCAGGCCAACAGGGGCAACTAATGAAAAACTGTTTTTT. Its translation: CASRPTGATNEKLFF.